The clone carrying this T cell receptor beta chain has more than one count but fewer than ten. The antigen is undetermined. The entry originates in a study of T cell repertoires in cytomegalovirus infection. In the study overall: Shared public TCR beta signatures pointed to both CMV infection and a matching HLA type. General study points: Identification of carriers of CMV plus the relevant HLA was performed using cumulative public TCR beta family frequency. In two of eight donors, the top clonotype was HLA-C-restricted CMV-specific.

Trimming took 6 bases from V and 0 from J, leaving 12 bases between them. CDR3 size: 15 residues. TCRdb independently ran MiXCR on the reads; one entry per CDR3 protein. The sample holds roughly 730,000 distinct CDR3 sequences; 33% are singletons and the top ten take about 18%. The receptor comes from a human donor in good health (CMV status not recorded). Some clones in this sample may be carry-over from other donors' samples. V and J are TRBV12-3 or TRBV12-4 and TRBJ1-3; no clear D gene. The input for sequencing was cultured PBMCs, taken from culture after CMV antigen stimulation. For the CDR3, the DNA is TGTGCCAGCAGCTACCCGAGTGTCTCTGGAAACACCATATATTTT. Translation: CASSYPSVSGNTIYF.